These 25 T cell receptor beta chains were sequenced from one sample in a study of regulatory T cells (dated by TCRdb to the late 2010s). Library preparation was by the immunoSEQ multiplex PCR assay. The multiplex PCR used 52 forward TRBV primers and 13 reverse TRBJ primers, with assay-based and computational corrections for amplification bias. TCRdb retrieved this table from immuneACCESS and kept in-frame rearrangements only. Not all clones are present; in checked studies, unresolved V genes account for under half, and no reason is known for the remainder. This sample lists around 32,000 clones; around 90% were detected once. The biggest ten clones account for approximately 1.5% of the sample. The study at large found these results: Hydrophobic residues at CDR3 positions 6 and 7 were enriched in conventional CD4+ T cells from CD3G-deficient patients, suggesting more self-reactive specificities.

No antigen is known for these receptors. Sequencing was done on a sample of conventional CD4+ T cells sorted from blood. These receptors were obtained from a person aged 18-30 years with CD3G deficiency.

The rearrangement uses TRBV28 and TRBJ2-1; D remains ambiguous. The germline V and J ends were trimmed by 5 bases and 4 bases, with 9 bases remaining between them. This CDR3 has 13 residues. Per the germline V gene, CDR1 is MDHEN and CDR2 is SYDVKM. The CDR3 coding sequence is TGTGCCAGCAGTGAAGGGTTTTACAATGAGCAGTTCTTC. Its protein is CASSEGFYNEQFF.

The gene calls are TRBV9 and TRBJ2-3; D remains unclear. CDR1 and CDR2 from the germline V gene are SGDLS and YYNGEE. The CDR3 runs to 13 residues. Trimming stripped 4 bases from V and 6 bases from J, with 12 bases between. The CDR3 DNA reads as TGTGCCAGCAGCCCCCGGTTGGGGGATACGCAGTATTTT. This encodes CASSPRLGDTQYF.

CDR3 protein: CASQTAPNTEAFF. In nucleotides, the CDR3 is TGCGCCAGCCAGACAGCCCCGAACACTGAAGCTTTCTTT. The chain recombines TRBV5-1 with TRBJ1-1, with D possibly matching TRBD1 (5 bases). This CDR3 is built from 13 residues. V was pared by 7 bases and J by 1 base, with 11 bases between. Germline V gene sequence: CDR1 SGHRS, CDR2 YFSETQ.

The gene calls are TRBV14 and TRBJ2-1; D is unresolved. The CDR3 is 14 residues long. From germline, CDR1 is SGHDN and CDR2 FVKESK. Trimming took 4 bases from V and 2 from J, leaving 9 bases between them. This CDR3 reads CASSLGVAYNEQFF. The CDR3, as DNA: TGTGCCAGCAGCCTTGGGGTAGCCTACAATGAGCAGTTCTTC.

The chain links TRBV5-1 to TRBJ1-5; 10 nucleotides line up with TRBD1. Germline V gives CDR1 SGHRS, CDR2 YFSETQ. V trimming: 4 bases; J trimming: 7 bases; junction bases outside the gene matches: 8. This CDR3 has 15 residues. The chain's CDR3 is CASSPTGGGRQPQHF. DNA of the CDR3: TGCGCCAGCAGCCCGACAGGGGGCGGTAGGCAGCCCCAGCATTTT.

This chain joins TRBV5-1 and TRBJ2-3; tentatively, D is TRBD1 (5 bases). CDR1 and CDR2 from the germline V gene are SGHRS and YFSETQ. The CDR3 loop spans 13 amino acids. V dropped 3 bases and J dropped 0 bases, with 5 bases sitting between them. The CDR3 region has the DNA TGCGCCAGCAGCTCAGGGAGCACAGATACGCAGTATTTT. Translated: CASSSGSTDTQYF.

The chain carries TRBV28 and TRBJ2-2; no firm D call. The CDR3 runs 13 residues. Germline CDR1 reads MDHEN; CDR2 reads SYDVKM. Trimming removed 7 bases from V and 3 bases from J, with 9 bases in between. The CDR3 nucleotides read TGTGCCAGCACGGGTGACGACACCGGGGAGCTGTTTTTT. It yields the protein CASTGDDTGELFF.

This rearrangement joins TRBV11-2 to TRBJ2-3; D call uncertain. The CDR3 length is 15 residues. Trimming removed 1 base at V and 9 bases at J, with 17 bases between. Germline-derived CDR1 and CDR2 are SGHAT and FQNNGV. The DNA of the CDR3 is TGTGCCAGCAGCTTAGTGGCGACGATCTCCTTCACGCAGTATTTT. Its protein product is CASSLVATISFTQYF.

This chain joins TRBV19 and TRBJ1-2; D call uncertain. CDR3 length: 15 amino acids. V was clipped by 4 bases and J by 7 bases, with 19 bases between them. Germline loops: CDR1 LNHDA, CDR2 SQIVND (reference sequence). The CDR3 region has the DNA TGTGCCAGTAGTAAGAATGGTGGACGAACGGCTGGCTACACCTTC. Its protein is CASSKNGGRTAGYTF.

The chain is built from TRBV6-1 and TRBJ1-1; 7 positions agree with TRBD1. The trim removed 6 bases at V and 0 bases at J, leaving 4 bases unmatched. The length of the CDR3 is 14 residues. Germline lookup yields CDR1 MNHNS and CDR2 SASEGT. CDR3 nucleotide sequence: TGTGCCAGCAGCCGCACAGGGGTGAACACTGAAGCTTTCTTT. This encodes CASSRTGVNTEAFF.

This rearrangement joins TRBV7-9 to TRBJ1-4; D might be TRBD1 (5 bases). Per germline, CDR1 SEHNR and CDR2 FQNEAQ (reference sequence). The V end was cut by 4 bases, the J end by 4 bases, with 10 bases between. CDR3 size: 14 residues. The CDR3 DNA is TGTGCCAGCAGCTCCGGCAGGGTTAATGAAAAACTGTTTTTT. Translation gives CASSSGRVNEKLFF.

This chain links TRBV11-2 with TRBJ2-7, with D maybe TRBD1 (5 bases). Germline assignment: CDR1 SGHAT and CDR2 FQNNGV. This CDR3 is built from 14 residues. V lost 3 bases and J 4 bases, leaving 13 bases between the germline ends. CDR3 loop: CASSLGQGQYEQYF. CDR3 nucleotides: TGTGCCAGCAGCTTGGGGCAGGGTCAGTACGAGCAGTACTTC.

The J gene is TRBJ1-5, the V gene TRBV30; D call uncertain. Trimming removed 2 bases from V and 3 bases from J, with 8 bases in between. Germline V gene data show CDR1 as GTSNPN and CDR2 as SVGIG (reference sequence). CDR3 length: 13 amino acids. CDR3 in DNA: TGTGCCTGGAGTCAAGACACCAATCAGCCCCAGCATTTT. This codes for CAWSQDTNQPQHF.

The chain couples TRBV28 to TRBJ2-1, with TRBD2 matching over 13 bases. Trimming at V came to 4 bases and at J to 10 bases, leaving 7 bases not matched to a gene. Per the germline V gene, CDR1 is MDHEN and CDR2 is SYDVKM. The CDR3 has 15 amino acids. The CDR3 DNA follows: TGTGCCAGCAGTTCCGGACTAGCGGGAGCATTCGAGCAGTTCTTC. This sequence encodes CASSSGLAGAFEQFF.

The V call is TRBV12-2, the J call TRBJ1-1; TRBD1 is the table's D call, not checked against the DNA. TRBV12-2 is labeled a pseudogene. The CDR3 totals 15 residues. The CDR3 nucleotides are TGTGCAAGTCGCTTATCCTATAGGGGGTATACTGAAGCTTTCTTT. Protein product: CASRLSYRGYTEAFF.

The chain carries TRBV7-9 and TRBJ2-1; 8 bases are shared with TRBD2. This CDR3 is 15 amino acids long. With V trimmed by 1 base and J by 6 bases, 5 bases remained unmatched. Germline CDR1 is SEHNR and CDR2 is FQNEAQ (reference sequence). DNA of the CDR3: TGTGCCAGCAGCTTAGGAGCGGGAGCCATCAATGAGCAGTTCTTC. It encodes CASSLGAGAINEQFF.

V is TRBV19 and J is TRBJ2-2; TRBD1 might be the D (6 bases). The V and J ends lost 5 bases and 5 bases respectively, with 15 bases between them. CDR1 and CDR2 (germline): LNHDA, SQIVND (reference sequence). CDR3 length: 15 amino acids. CDR3 nucleotides: TGTGCCAGTAGTCGGACAGTGATGGGAACCGGGGAGCTGTTTTTT. It translates to CASSRTVMGTGELFF.

The chain employs TRBV5-5 and TRBJ2-3; D remains ambiguous. This CDR3 has 13 residues. Germline V gene lookup returns CDR1 SGHKS and CDR2 YYEKEE (reference sequence). V shed 0 bases and J shed 3 bases, with 5 bases lying between them. CDR3 loop: CASSLEWTDTQYF. The CDR3 DNA reads TGTGCCAGCAGCTTGGAGTGGACAGATACGCAGTATTTT.

There are a few counts of this clone. The gene calls are TRBV6-1 and TRBJ2-1, with D perhaps matching TRBD2 (5 bases). CDR3 length: 15 amino acids. Germline values: CDR1 MNHNS, CDR2 SASEGT. V dropped 6 bases and J dropped 0 bases, with 12 bases sitting between them. The CDR3 sequence: CASREGSSSYNEQFF. CDR3 DNA: TGTGCCAGCAGAGAGGGAAGTAGCTCCTACAATGAGCAGTTCTTC.

The gene calls are TRBV28 and TRBJ2-1, with 7 bases fitting TRBD2. The germline gives CDR1 MDHEN, CDR2 SYDVKM. V gave up 4 bases and J gave up 9 bases; unmatched junction bases: 9. This CDR3 has 14 residues. CDR3 residues: CASSSPHTSVEQFF. The CDR3 bases are TGTGCCAGCAGTTCACCACATACTAGCGTTGAGCAGTTCTTC.

This clone was detected only once. The rearrangement links TRBV25-1 to TRBJ2-1; D might be TRBD2 (5 bases). Deletions cut 8 bases from V and 6 bases from J, with 20 bases between. The CDR3 consists of 15 residues. CDR1 and CDR2 (germline): MGHDK, SYGVNS. CDR3 coding DNA: TGTGCCAGCGCGGCCCGGGGTAGCTTGTGCAATGAGCAGTTCTTC. It is translated as CASAARGSLCNEQFF. Drawing the rest from reference TRBV25-1 and TRBJ2-1, the complete variable domain is EADIYQTPRYLVIGTGKKITLECSQTMGHDKMYWYQQDPGMELHLIHYSYGVNSTEKGDLSSESTVSRIRTEHFPLTLESARPSHTSQYLCASAARGSLCNEQFFGPGTRLTVL.

J is TRBJ1-1 and V is TRBV28; D gene unclear. In germline, CDR1 is MDHEN, CDR2 SYDVKM. The CDR3 length is 12 residues. V dropped 5 bases and J dropped 7 bases, with 11 bases sitting between them. The CDR3 loop is CASSRVRGEAFF. The CDR3, as DNA: TGTGCCAGCAGTCGAGTCCGGGGTGAAGCTTTCTTT.

The rearrangement uses TRBV28 and TRBJ1-5; D unresolved. The CDR3 is made up of 16 amino acids. Per germline, CDR1 MDHEN and CDR2 SYDVKM. V gave up 0 bases and J gave up 1 base, with 10 bases separating them. The CDR3 DNA reads as TGTGCCAGCAGTTTATGGGGCGTCACAAGCAATCAGCCCCAGCATTTT. This gives the protein CASSLWGVTSNQPQHF.

This clone was seen only once. The rearrangement links TRBV28 to TRBJ1-5, with no clear D. The CDR3 has 19 amino acids. Germline-derived CDR1 and CDR2 are MDHEN and SYDVKM. The V and J ends lost 5 bases and 2 bases respectively, with 25 bases between them. DNA for the CDR3: TGTGCCAGCAGTCCCGGCCTGATTTTTAGCCCCGTCCGCAATCAGCCCCAGCATTTT. Protein sequence: CASSPGLIFSPVRNQPQHF. The full variable domain, completed using reference TRBV28 and TRBJ1-5, is DVKVTQSSRYLVKRTGEKVFLECVQDMDHENMFWYRQDPGLGLRLIYFSYDVKMKEKGDIPEGYSVSREKKERFSLILESASTNQTSMYLCASSPGLIFSPVRNQPQHFGDGTRLSIL.

The chain combines TRBV12-5 with TRBJ2-1; 11 bases are a match to TRBD2. The V gene end was trimmed by 6 bases and the J gene end by 5 bases; junction bases not matched to a gene: 9. The CDR3 has 16 amino acids. Germline CDR1 is LGHNT and CDR2 is FRNRAP. The CDR3 DNA reads as TGTGCTAGTGGACTCGGTCTAGCGGGGGGCCACAATGAGCAGTTCTTC. As protein: CASGLGLAGGHNEQFF.